This is a list of T cell receptor beta chains from one sample in a study of T-cell reconstitution after alpha-beta-depleted transplantation in children. A single record per CDR3 protein comes from TCRdb applying MiXCR to the PCR reads. Of about 200,000 distinct CDR3 sequences detected, 5% to 6.5% appear once; the ten largest clones hold under 5%. Sample: PBMCs, taken before TCRalphabeta/CD19-depleted stem cell transplant. These receptors all come from a girl under three years old with combined immunodeficiency, due to receive a stem cell transplant. CDR3s include the opening cysteine and the closing phenylalanine or tryptophan. A D gene is named only where the DNA matches it firmly. The listing skips clone size in some rows; elsewhere it reads once, few, many or a size class.

j_call clone_size d_call v_call cdr3_aa cdr3_nt
TRBJ2-1 many NA TRBV21-1 CASSKGRGVRNEQFF TGTGCCAGCAGCAAAGGGAGGGGAGTGCGGAATGAGCAGTTCTTC
TRBJ2-1 many NA TRBV2 CAANWGQFF TGTGCCGCCAATTGGGGGCAGTTCTTC
TRBJ2-1 few NA TRBV24-1 CATSDPGVLNEQFF TGTGCCACCAGTGACCCAGGGGTTCTAAATGAGCAGTTCTTC
TRBJ2-6 many NA TRBV7-8 CASSLVDSPSGANVLTF TGTGCCAGCAGCTTAGTCGACAGCCCTTCTGGGGCCAACGTCCTGACTTTC
TRBJ2-7 NA TRBD2 TRBV7-2 CASSLGYSGRAGEQYF TGTGCCAGCAGCTTAGGGTATAGCGGGAGGGCAGGGGAGCAGTACTTC
TRBJ2-1 many NA TRBV5-1 CASWGRGEQFF TGCGCCAGCTGGGGGAGAGGTGAGCAGTTCTTC
TRBJ2-3 many NA TRBV12-3/TRBV12-4 CASSSIGGATDTQYF TGTGCCAGCAGTTCGATAGGGGGGGCCACAGATACGCAGTATTTT
TRBJ2-5 many NA TRBV7-9 CASSQGEPRETQYF TGTGCCAGCAGCCAAGGGGAACCTCGGGAGACCCAGTACTTC
TRBJ2-7 few NA TRBV5-1 CASSLAKATTSYEQYF TGCGCCAGCAGCTTGGCCAAGGCGACGACCTCCTACGAGCAGTACTTC
TRBJ2-1 NA NA TRBV19 CASSIGDPFNEQFF TGTGCCAGTAGTATTGGGGATCCCTTCAATGAGCAGTTCTTC
TRBJ2-4 many TRBD1 TRBV6-1 CASWDRLAKNIQYF TGTGCCAGCTGGGACAGACTAGCCAAAAACATTCAGTACTTC
TRBJ1-1 NA NA TRBV5-5 CASSLGLGAGAFF TGTGCCAGCAGCTTGGGACTTGGAGCGGGAGCTTTCTTT
TRBJ2-4 few TRBD1 TRBV2 CASISLGGFGNIQYF TGTGCCAGCATTTCGTTAGGGGGCTTTGGAAACATTCAGTACTTC
TRBJ1-4 few NA TRBV12-3/TRBV12-4 CASSYVRTEKLFF TGTGCCAGCAGCTACGTACGGACGGAAAAACTGTTTTTT
TRBJ2-1 many NA TRBV29-1 CSVEGYQGHGSYNEQFF TGCAGCGTTGAAGGCTACCAAGGACACGGCTCCTACAATGAGCAGTTCTTC
TRBJ2-1 many NA TRBV12-3/TRBV12-4 CASRQKGIGGSYNEQFF TGTGCCAGCAGGCAGAAGGGGATTGGGGGCTCCTACAATGAGCAGTTCTTC
TRBJ1-4 many NA TRBV28 CASSLRNADEKLFF TGTGCCAGCAGTTTAAGGAATGCGGATGAAAAACTGTTTTTT
TRBJ2-1 many TRBD2 TRBV6-2/TRBV6-3 CASSYVLAGVYNEQFF TGTGCCAGCAGTTACGTCCTAGCGGGCGTCTACAATGAGCAGTTCTTC
TRBJ1-2 many NA TRBV28 CASSLGVRARWGYTF TGTGCCAGCAGTTTAGGGGTAAGGGCCCGTTGGGGCTACACCTTC
TRBJ2-7 many NA TRBV29-1 CSVSVMERDEQYF TGCAGCGTCTCCGTCATGGAACGTGACGAGCAGTACTTC
TRBJ2-3 many TRBD2 TRBV7-3 CASSLSSSGGGGTDTQYF TGTGCCAGCAGCTTAAGTTCTAGCGGGGGGGGTGGCACAGATACGCAGTATTTT
TRBJ2-7 few TRBD2 TRBV20-1 CSASPLAGVSYEQYF TGCAGTGCTAGCCCCCTAGCGGGAGTCTCCTACGAGCAGTACTTC
TRBJ2-7 many TRBD1 TRBV2 CARSTGDEQYF TGTGCCAGATCGACAGGGGACGAGCAGTACTTC
TRBJ2-7 NA TRBD1 TRBV9 CASSGQGEVSYEQYF TGTGCCAGCAGCGGACAGGGAGAGGTCTCCTACGAGCAGTACTTC
TRBJ2-1 many TRBD1 TRBV9 CASSLRQGTDNEQFF TGTGCCAGCAGCCTCCGACAGGGGACCGACAATGAGCAGTTCTTC
TRBJ1-2 NA TRBD1 TRBV25-1 CASSETGGGYTF TGTGCCAGCAGTGAGACAGGGGGTGGCTACACCTTC
TRBJ1-5 NA TRBD1 TRBV20-1 CSARDRGQHSNQPQHF TGCAGTGCTAGAGATCGGGGACAGCATAGCAATCAGCCCCAGCATTTT
TRBJ2-1 many TRBD2 TRBV12-3/TRBV12-4 CASSPGLAGANEQFF TGTGCCAGCAGTCCTGGACTAGCGGGGGCCAATGAGCAGTTCTTC
TRBJ2-1 many NA TRBV13 CASSKTNRDGGSNEQFF TGTGCCAGCAGCAAGACCAACCGGGACGGAGGGAGCAATGAGCAGTTCTTC
TRBJ2-1 NA TRBD1 TRBV9 CASSALRTGGYNEQFF TGTGCCAGCAGCGCGTTACGGACAGGGGGCTACAATGAGCAGTTCTTC
TRBJ2-7 many TRBD2 TRBV12-3/TRBV12-4 CASSLLWTSSAYEQYF TGTGCCAGCAGTCTGCTCTGGACTAGCTCAGCCTACGAGCAGTACTTC
TRBJ2-4 many NA TRBV28 CASSFLQGNIQYF TGTGCCAGCAGTTTCTTGCAGGGAAACATTCAGTACTTC
TRBJ2-7 many TRBD1 TRBV11-3 CASSSDRVLYEQYF TGTGCCAGCAGCTCCGACAGGGTCCTTTACGAGCAGTACTTC
TRBJ2-7 many NA TRBV11-1 CASSPLVFAREQYF TGTGCCAGCAGCCCCCTAGTTTTCGCACGCGAGCAGTACTTC
TRBJ2-7 NA TRBD2 TRBV11-1 CASSLILLAGDPSYEQYF TGTGCCAGCAGCTTAATTCTTCTAGCGGGGGACCCTTCTTACGAGCAGTACTTC
TRBJ2-3 many NA TRBV6-6 CASSNPWADTQYF TGTGCCAGCAGTAACCCATGGGCTGATACGCAGTATTTT
TRBJ2-1 many TRBD2 TRBV4-2 CASSQDLGLAGNEQFF TGTGCCAGCAGCCAAGATCTAGGACTAGCGGGAAATGAGCAGTTCTTC
TRBJ2-5 few TRBD2 TRBV3-1 CASSPRLAGGEETQYF TGTGCCAGCAGCCCGAGACTAGCGGGGGGGGAAGAGACCCAGTACTTC
TRBJ1-2 many NA TRBV28 CASSHEGHYGYTF TGTGCCAGCAGTCACGAGGGGCACTATGGCTACACCTTC